A selection of T cell receptor beta chains follows, all from one sample in a study of PD-1 blockade in classical Hodgkin lymphoma. Measured with immunoSEQ multiplex PCR; TCRdb has only the in-frame clones, and not every one. The sample has about 84,000 clones; 89% are singletons. Sample: peripheral blood mononuclear cells (PBMCs), taken at baseline. Receptors originate from a human donor with classical Hodgkin lymphoma. Both conserved end residues are part of each CDR3. D genes are given only for firm matches. Size is stated for part of the rows, as once, few or many counts, or as a class when the clone is expanded.

TRBD1	TRBV15	TRBJ1-5	15	once	CATSTTYRGHQPQHF	TGTGCCACCAGCACAACGTACAGGGGGCATCAGCCCCAGCATTTT
TRBD2	TRBV6-6	TRBJ2-3	14	NA	CASSLGLATDTQYF	TGTGCCAGCAGTCTCGGACTAGCTACAGATACGCAGTATTTT
NA	TRBV13	TRBJ2-1	16	once	CASSPPGGRGYNEQFF	TGTGCCAGCAGCCCCCCCGGGGGGCGGGGATACAATGAGCAGTTCTTC
NA	TRBV6-5	TRBJ2-1	11	NA	CASGGYNEQFF	TGTGCCAGCGGGGGGTACAATGAGCAGTTCTTC
NA	TRBV19	TRBJ2-2	16	NA	CASSIGSIGGTGELFF	TGTGCCAGTAGTATCGGGTCCATCGGCGGGACCGGGGAGCTGTTTTTT
TRBD1	TRBV6-6	TRBJ1-4	15	NA	CASRTLDRGGEKLFF	TGTGCCAGCAGGACGCTAGACAGGGGTGGGGAAAAACTGTTTTTT
NA	TRBV20-1	TRBJ2-7	11	NA	CSARGGYEQYF	TGCAGTGCTAGAGGGGGTTACGAGCAGTACTTC
NA	TRBV4-2	TRBJ2-2	16	NA	CASSQESNANTGELFF	TGTGCCAGCAGCCAAGAGTCTAACGCGAACACCGGGGAGCTGTTTTTT
TRBD2	TRBV6-4	TRBJ2-1	13	NA	CASSDRTSGSTFF	TGTGCCAGCAGTGACCGGACTAGCGGGAGTACATTCTTC
TRBD1	TRBV4-1	TRBJ2-3	16	NA	CASSPFGQAMGDTQYF	TGCGCCAGCAGCCCATTCGGACAGGCCATGGGGGATACGCAGTATTTT
NA	TRBV21-1	TRBJ2-7	15	NA	CASSKDGSGSYEQYF	TGTGCCAGCAGCAAAGACGGGAGTGGCTCCTACGAGCAGTACTTC
NA	TRBV4-1	TRBJ2-7	13	NA	CASSQDLPYEQYF	TGCGCCAGCAGCCAAGATCTTCCCTACGAGCAGTACTTC
TRBD1	TRBV10-3	TRBJ1-1	13	NA	CATDRGKNTEAFF	TGTGCCACGGACAGGGGAAAGAACACTGAAGCTTTCTTT
NA	TRBV30	TRBJ1-6	15	few	CAGKFSVSYNSPLHF	TGTGCCGGAAAATTCAGTGTTTCGTATAATTCACCCCTCCACTTT
NA	TRBV9	TRBJ1-1	12	NA	CASSGGNTEAFF	TGTGCCAGCAGCGGAGGGAACACTGAAGCTTTCTTT
NA	TRBV4-2	TRBJ2-1	14	NA	CASSLRGPYNEQFF	TGTGCCAGCAGCCTCCGGGGGCCGTACAATGAGCAGTTCTTC
NA	TRBV19	TRBJ1-1	12	NA	CASSIGVTEAFF	TGTGCCAGTAGTATAGGGGTCACTGAAGCTTTCTTT